A selection of T cell receptor beta chains follows, all from one sample in a study of blood T cell repertoires in COVID-19. The data were produced by immunoSEQ multiplex PCR, yet TCRdb's version contains in-frame clones alone and is incomplete. The table includes around 250,000 clones, approximately 90% detected once. What was sequenced was PBMCs or T cells enriched from blood (not recorded which). The source of these receptors is a woman aged 25 to 39 who had recovered from COVID-19. Each CDR3 is given with its conserved first and last residue. D genes are given only for firm matches. Only part of the rows carry a size: once, few, many, or a class if the clone is expanded.

CDR3nt	CDR3aa	v_gene	abundance	len	j_gene	d_gene
TGCGCCAGCAGCCAAGACAGGGGTTTCTCTGAAGCTTTCTTT	CASSQDRGFSEAFF	TRBV4-3	.	14	TRBJ1-1	.
TGTGCCAGCAGTTTACCAGCGCCGGGACTAGCGGGCGCCACAGATACGCAGTATTTT	CASSLPAPGLAGATDTQYF	TRBV28	.	19	TRBJ2-3	TRBD2
TGTGCCAGCAGTTTATTTGGCGGGCTTCGTTACAATGAGCAGTTCTTC	CASSLFGGLRYNEQFF	TRBV27	.	16	TRBJ2-1	.
TGTGCCAGTCAGGGCCCGGGACAGGGCCCCCTCGAGCAGTACTTC	CASQGPGQGPLEQYF	TRBV28	once	15	TRBJ2-7	TRBD1
TGTGCCAGTACCCGGGCGGGGGCGCTGAACACTGAAGCTTTCTTT	CASTRAGALNTEAFF	TRBV19	.	15	TRBJ1-1	.
TGTGCCAGCAGTTGGGGACAGGGGGGTACGAAAGCTTACGAGCAGTACTTC	CASSWGQGGTKAYEQYF	TRBV28	.	17	TRBJ2-7	TRBD1
TGTGCCAGCAGATCCGGGACTAGGGACATTCAGTACTTC	CASRSGTRDIQYF	TRBV7-9	.	13	TRBJ2-4	TRBD2
TGTGCCAGCAGCGTTCGGGACAGGGTAGGAACTAACTATGGCTACACCTTC	CASSVRDRVGTNYGYTF	TRBV9	many	17	TRBJ1-2	TRBD1
TGTGCCAGCAGCACTAGCGGGAGTGGAGATACGCAGTATTTT	CASSTSGSGDTQYF	TRBV7-3	.	14	TRBJ2-3	TRBD2
TGTGCCAGCAGCTCGAGGACAGGGGGGATCGGTGGAAACACCATATATTTT	CASSSRTGGIGGNTIYF	TRBV7-2	.	17	TRBJ1-3	TRBD1
TGTGCCAGCAGTTTATCCGGGACTGAAGCTTTCTTT	CASSLSGTEAFF	TRBV12-3/TRBV12-4	.	12	TRBJ1-1	.
TGTGCCAGCAGTTACTCGAATCCCGCCGGACCCCTCCACTTT	CASSYSNPAGPLHF	TRBV6-2/TRBV6-3	.	14	TRBJ1-6	.
TGTGCCAGCAGCTCCACCGTCCTAGCGGCGGGCACAGATACGCAGTATTTT	CASSSTVLAAGTDTQYF	TRBV7-3	.	17	TRBJ2-3	TRBD2
TGTGCCAGCAGCTTATGGCCGGGGGACGCCAAAAACATTCAGTACTTC	CASSLWPGDAKNIQYF	TRBV11-1	many	16	TRBJ2-4	.
TGTGCCAGCAGCAAGTATCAGGGTATGCGTGAGACCCAGTACTTC	CASSKYQGMRETQYF	TRBV11-2	.	15	TRBJ2-5	.
TGTGCCAGCAGCTTTGGACAGGGTAATTCACCCCTCCACTTT	CASSFGQGNSPLHF	TRBV7-2	.	14	TRBJ1-6	TRBD1
TGTGCCATCAGTGATAGGGACAGGACTAACTATGGCTACACCTTC	CAISDRDRTNYGYTF	TRBV10-3	.	15	TRBJ1-2	TRBD1
TGTGCCAGCAGCTTGTCGGACAGGGAATACAATGAGCAGTTCTTC	CASSLSDREYNEQFF	TRBV7-3	.	15	TRBJ2-1	TRBD1
TGTGCCAGTAGTACGGTGGGTACGGGAGGGCTCTATGAGCAGTTCTTC	CASSTVGTGGLYEQFF	TRBV19	.	16	TRBJ2-1	TRBD2
TGCGCCAGCAGCTTACAACATGCAACTAATGAAAAACTGTTTTTT	CASSLQHATNEKLFF	TRBV5-1	.	15	TRBJ1-4	.
TGTGCCAGCAGTGAAGGGACGGGAAGGGAGCAGTACTTC	CASSEGTGREQYF	TRBV2	.	13	TRBJ2-7	.
TGTGCCAGCAGCTTAACGGGACTAGCGGGAGTTTACGAGCAGTACTTC	CASSLTGLAGVYEQYF	TRBV7-3	.	16	TRBJ2-7	TRBD2
TGTGCCAGCAGCTTGGCGGTGATAAGAAACACCATATATTTT	CASSLAVIRNTIYF	TRBV2	.	14	TRBJ1-3	.
TGTGCCAGCAGATCAGTTTTCTCGAACACCGGGGAGCTGTTTTTT	CASRSVFSNTGELFF	TRBV6-4	.	15	TRBJ2-2	.
TGTGCCAGCAGCCCACAGGGGGCGTCAGATACGCAGTATTTT	CASSPQGASDTQYF	TRBV7-2	.	14	TRBJ2-3	TRBD1
TGCAGTGCTAGTAGGGGGCTTTCAGGGTATGGCTACACCTTC	CSASRGLSGYGYTF	TRBV20-1	.	14	TRBJ1-2	TRBD1
TGTGCCAGCAGCTCTCGGGGGACCCTTCAGCATTTT	CASSSRGTLQHF	TRBV6-5	once	12	TRBJ1-5	.
TGTGCCAGCAGCTTAGGAGGACAGGGGTTAATAAGGGGTTCACCCCTCCACTTT	CASSLGGQGLIRGSPLHF	TRBV7-2	.	18	TRBJ1-6	TRBD1
TGCAGCGGAGCGGGGCTAGCGGGAGTTGAGCAGTTCTTC	CSGAGLAGVEQFF	TRBV29-1	.	13	TRBJ2-1	TRBD2
TGTGCCAGCAGCACACGGACAGCTTTAGGAAACACCATATATTTT	CASSTRTALGNTIYF	TRBV7-2	.	15	TRBJ1-3	.
TGCGCCAGCAGTCAGGAGGGTAGCTATGGCTACACCTTC	CASSQEGSYGYTF	TRBV5-1	.	13	TRBJ1-2	.
TGTGCTAGTGGTTTGCCTCCCGGGGAGCTGTTTTTT	CASGLPPGELFF	TRBV12-5	.	12	TRBJ2-2	.
TGTGCCAGCAGTTACTTGGACAGGGGAGGGAACGAGCAGTACTTC	CASSYLDRGGNEQYF	TRBV6-6	.	15	TRBJ2-7	TRBD1
TGTGCCAGCAGTCGACCCGCGGGGCTAAACACTGAAGCTTTCTTT	CASSRPAGLNTEAFF	TRBV6-2/TRBV6-3	.	15	TRBJ1-1	.
TGTGCCAGCAGTTTTAGTGGCGGGAAGGGTGAGCAGTTCTTC	CASSFSGGKGEQFF	TRBV6-2/TRBV6-3	.	14	TRBJ2-1	.
TGTGCCAGCATTCAGGCCGGGTGGTCAGGGGTTAACACTGAAGCTTTCTTT	CASIQAGWSGVNTEAFF	TRBV28	.	17	TRBJ1-1	.
TGTGCCAGCAGCTTAAACCCCGAGGGAGAGCAGTACTTC	CASSLNPEGEQYF	TRBV7-3	many	13	TRBJ2-7	.
TGTGCCAGCGCATCTCCGACAGGGGTCAGCTCTGGGGCCAACGTCCTGACTTTC	CASASPTGVSSGANVLTF	TRBV19	once	18	TRBJ2-6	TRBD1
TGCAGCGTTGGCAGGGAGGCCGGGGAGCTGTTTTTT	CSVGREAGELFF	TRBV29-1	.	12	TRBJ2-2	.
TGTGCCATTCGGAGAATTCTAGCGGGAACAGATACGCAGTATTTT	CAIRRILAGTDTQYF	TRBV10-3	.	15	TRBJ2-3	TRBD2
TGTGCCAGCAGCTTTTTCTCGGGGTTCACCCCCTACGAGCAGTACTTC	CASSFFSGFTPYEQYF	TRBV7-2	few	16	TRBJ2-7	.
TGTGCCTGGAGTAAGCGGGAGTTCGATACGCAGTATTTT	CAWSKREFDTQYF	TRBV30	once	13	TRBJ2-3	TRBD2
TGCAGCGTTGAGGGCCGCGGGACAGGGAGTAACACTGAAGCTTTCTTT	CSVEGRGTGSNTEAFF	TRBV29-1	.	16	TRBJ1-1	TRBD1
TGTGCCAGCAGCAGGGATTACTCCTACGAGCAGTACTTC	CASSRDYSYEQYF	TRBV6-5	.	13	TRBJ2-7	.
TGTGCCTGGAGTGCAACGGACAGGAGTAACTATGGCTACACCTTC	CAWSATDRSNYGYTF	TRBV30	.	15	TRBJ1-2	TRBD1
TGTGCCAGCAGCTTAGCCTTGACTATAGGCGGGGAGCTGTTTTTT	CASSLALTIGGELFF	TRBV7-9	many	15	TRBJ2-2	.
TGTGCCAGCAGCTCGGGACAATTCACAGATACGCAGTATTTT	CASSSGQFTDTQYF	TRBV5-4	once	14	TRBJ2-3	.
TGTGCCAACCTCCCCCCCCCATTCATAGCGGTAGACACCGGGGAGCTGTTTTTT	CANLPPPFIAVDTGELFF	TRBV19	.	18	TRBJ2-2	.